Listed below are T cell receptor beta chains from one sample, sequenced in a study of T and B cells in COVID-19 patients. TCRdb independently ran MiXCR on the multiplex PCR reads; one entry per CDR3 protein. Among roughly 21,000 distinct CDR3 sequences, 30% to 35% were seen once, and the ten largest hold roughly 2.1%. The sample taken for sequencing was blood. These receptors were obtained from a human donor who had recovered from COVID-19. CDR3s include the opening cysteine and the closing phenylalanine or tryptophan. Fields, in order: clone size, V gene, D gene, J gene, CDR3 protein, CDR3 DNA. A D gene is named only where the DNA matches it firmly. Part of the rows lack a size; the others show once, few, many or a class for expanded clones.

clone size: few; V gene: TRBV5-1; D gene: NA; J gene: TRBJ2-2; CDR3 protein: CASSSIYGGPRVGELFF; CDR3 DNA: TGCGCCAGCAGCTCGATTTACGGCGGACCACGAGTCGGGGAGCTGTTTTTT
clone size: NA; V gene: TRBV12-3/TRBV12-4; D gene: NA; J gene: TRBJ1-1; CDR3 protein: CASSARGSGNTEAFF; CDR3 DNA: TGTGCCAGCAGTGCCCGCGGGTCGGGGAACACTGAAGCTTTCTTT
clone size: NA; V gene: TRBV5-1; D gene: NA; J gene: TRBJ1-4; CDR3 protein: CASSLNRGTNEKLFF; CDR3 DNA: TGTGCCAGCAGCTTGAATCGGGGAACTAATGAAAAACTGTTTTTT
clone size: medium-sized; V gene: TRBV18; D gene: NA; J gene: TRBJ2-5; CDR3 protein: CASSPGTQETQYF; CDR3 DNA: TGTGCCAGCTCACCGGGGACCCAAGAGACCCAGTACTTC
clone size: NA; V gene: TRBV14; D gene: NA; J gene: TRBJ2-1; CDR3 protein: CASSLSSGNEQFF; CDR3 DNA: TGTGCCAGCAGCCTGTCATCAGGCAATGAGCAGTTCTTC
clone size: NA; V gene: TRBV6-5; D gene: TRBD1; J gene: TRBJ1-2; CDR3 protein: CASSYIRTGGGYGYTF; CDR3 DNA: TGTGCCAGCAGTTACATACGGACAGGGGGCGGCTATGGCTACACCTTC
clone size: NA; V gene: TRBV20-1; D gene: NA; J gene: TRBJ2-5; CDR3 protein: CSARDPRPQETQYF; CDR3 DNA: TGCAGTGCTAGAGATCCGCGACCTCAAGAGACCCAGTACTTC
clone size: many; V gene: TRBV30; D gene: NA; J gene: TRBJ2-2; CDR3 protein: CAWSVGNTGELFF; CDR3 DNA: TGTGCCTGGAGTGTCGGGAACACCGGGGAGCTGTTTTTT
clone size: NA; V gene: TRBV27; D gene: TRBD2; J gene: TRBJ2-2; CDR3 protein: CASSFLAGGPGELFF; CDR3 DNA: TGTGCCAGCAGTTTTCTAGCGGGGGGGCCCGGGGAGCTGTTTTTT
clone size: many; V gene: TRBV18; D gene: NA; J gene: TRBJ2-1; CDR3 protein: CASSLQGEQFF; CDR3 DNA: TGTGCCAGCTCACTTCAAGGTGAGCAGTTCTTC
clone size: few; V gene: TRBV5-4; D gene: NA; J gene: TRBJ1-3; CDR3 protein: CASSPGTNSGNTIYF; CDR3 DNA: TGTGCCAGCAGCCCCGGGACTAACTCTGGAAACACCATATATTTT
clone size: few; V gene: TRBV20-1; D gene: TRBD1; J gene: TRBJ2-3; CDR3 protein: CSASLGTGGQSADTQYF; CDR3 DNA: TGCAGTGCTAGTTTGGGGACAGGGGGCCAGTCTGCAGATACGCAGTATTTT
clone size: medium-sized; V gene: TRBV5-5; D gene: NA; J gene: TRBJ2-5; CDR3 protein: CASSSGGQETQYF; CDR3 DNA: TGTGCCAGCAGCTCGGGCGGCCAAGAGACCCAGTACTTC
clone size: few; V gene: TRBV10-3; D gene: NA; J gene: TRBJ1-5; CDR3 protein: CASSMGADQPQHF; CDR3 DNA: TGTGCCAGCAGCATGGGGGCCGATCAGCCCCAGCATTTT
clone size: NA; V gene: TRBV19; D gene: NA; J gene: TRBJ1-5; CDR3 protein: CASSMEGGGQPQHF; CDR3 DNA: TGTGCCAGTAGTATGGAGGGGGGGGGGCAGCCCCAGCATTTT
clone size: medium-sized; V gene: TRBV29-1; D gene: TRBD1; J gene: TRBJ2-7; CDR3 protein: CSARVRTGAYEQYF; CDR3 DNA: TGCAGCGCCCGAGTCAGGACAGGGGCCTACGAGCAGTACTTC
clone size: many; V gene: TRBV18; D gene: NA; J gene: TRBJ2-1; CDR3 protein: CASSPAGGNEQFF; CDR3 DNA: TGTGCCAGCTCACCTGCTGGGGGGAATGAGCAGTTCTTC
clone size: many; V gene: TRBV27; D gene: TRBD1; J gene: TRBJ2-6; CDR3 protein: CASRVQGVSGANVLTF; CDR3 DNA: TGTGCCAGCAGAGTACAGGGGGTGTCTGGGGCCAACGTCCTGACTTTC
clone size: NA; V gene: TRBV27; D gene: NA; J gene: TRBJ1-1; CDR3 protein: CASSLGQGWMNTEAFF; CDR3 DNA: TGTGCCAGCAGTTTGGGGCAGGGGTGGATGAACACTGAAGCTTTCTTT
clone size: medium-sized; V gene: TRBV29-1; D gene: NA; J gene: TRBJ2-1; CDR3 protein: CSVEDRWHNEQFF; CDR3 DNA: TGCAGCGTTGAAGATCGGTGGCACAATGAGCAGTTCTTC
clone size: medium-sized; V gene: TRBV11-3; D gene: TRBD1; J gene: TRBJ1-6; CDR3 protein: CASGTGTANSPLHF; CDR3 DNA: TGTGCCAGCGGAACCGGGACAGCAAATTCACCCCTCCACTTT
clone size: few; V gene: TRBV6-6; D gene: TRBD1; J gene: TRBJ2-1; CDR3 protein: CASSTGDYNEQFF; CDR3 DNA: TGTGCCAGCAGTACAGGGGACTACAATGAGCAGTTCTTC
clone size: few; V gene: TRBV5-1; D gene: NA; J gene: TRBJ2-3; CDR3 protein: CASSLQGPSTDTQYF; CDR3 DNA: TGCGCCAGCAGCTTACAGGGTCCTTCCACAGATACGCAGTATTTT
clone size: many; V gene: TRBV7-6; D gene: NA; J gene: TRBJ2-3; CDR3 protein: CASSLVGGATDTQYF; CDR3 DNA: TGTGCCAGCAGCTTAGTTGGGGGGGCCACAGATACGCAGTATTTT
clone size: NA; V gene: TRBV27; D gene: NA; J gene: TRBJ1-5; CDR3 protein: CASSLSSNQPQHF; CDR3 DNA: TGTGCCAGCAGTTTATCTAGCAATCAGCCCCAGCATTTT
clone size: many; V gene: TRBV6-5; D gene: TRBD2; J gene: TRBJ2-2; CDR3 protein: CASSQTLAGKNTGELFF; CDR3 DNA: TGTGCCAGCAGCCAGACCCTAGCGGGGAAAAACACCGGGGAGCTGTTTTTT
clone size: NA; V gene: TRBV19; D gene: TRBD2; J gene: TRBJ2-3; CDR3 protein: CASSAQTSGGMDTQYF; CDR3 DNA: TGTGCCAGTAGTGCCCAGACTAGCGGGGGGATGGATACGCAGTATTTT
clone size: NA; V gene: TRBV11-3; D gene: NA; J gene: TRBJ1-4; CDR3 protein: CASSHSTGMGEKLFF; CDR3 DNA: TGTGCCAGCAGCCATTCCACCGGGATGGGTGAAAAACTGTTTTTT
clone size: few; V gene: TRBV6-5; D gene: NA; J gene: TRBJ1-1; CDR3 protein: CASSFGHSEMNTEAFF; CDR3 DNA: TGTGCCAGCAGTTTCGGTCACTCAGAAATGAACACTGAAGCTTTCTTT
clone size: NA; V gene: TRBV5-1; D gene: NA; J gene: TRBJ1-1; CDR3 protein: CASSLLWSDTEAFF; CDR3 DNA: TGCGCCAGCAGCTTATTGTGGTCGGACACTGAAGCTTTCTTT
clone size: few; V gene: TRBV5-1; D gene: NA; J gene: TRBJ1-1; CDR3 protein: CASSLGPGQGITEAFF; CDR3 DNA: TGCGCCAGCAGCTTGGGCCCAGGGCAGGGCATCACTGAAGCTTTCTTT
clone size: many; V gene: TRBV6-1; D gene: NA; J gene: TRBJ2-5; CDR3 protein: CASSYQKETQYF; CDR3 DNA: TGTGCCAGCAGTTACCAAAAGGAGACCCAGTACTTC
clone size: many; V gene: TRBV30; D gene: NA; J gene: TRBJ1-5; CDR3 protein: CAWSGGGNQPQHF; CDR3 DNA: TGTGCCTGGAGCGGAGGGGGAAATCAGCCCCAGCATTTT
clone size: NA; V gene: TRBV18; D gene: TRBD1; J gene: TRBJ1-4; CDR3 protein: CTSSPRSGGAFEKLFF; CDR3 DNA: TGTACCAGCTCACCAAGGTCAGGGGGCGCGTTTGAAAAACTGTTTTTT
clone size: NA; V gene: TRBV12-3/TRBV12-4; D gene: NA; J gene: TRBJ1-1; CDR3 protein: CASSYFPLVEGLNTEAFF; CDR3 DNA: TGTGCCAGCAGTTACTTCCCCCTTGTGGAGGGCCTGAACACTGAAGCTTTCTTT
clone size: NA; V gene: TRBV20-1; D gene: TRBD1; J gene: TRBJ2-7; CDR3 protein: CSAREGTGESYEQYF; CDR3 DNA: TGCAGTGCTAGAGAAGGGACAGGGGAGTCCTACGAGCAGTACTTC
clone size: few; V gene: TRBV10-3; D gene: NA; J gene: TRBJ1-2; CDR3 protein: CAITSAGATHYGYTF; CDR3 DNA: TGTGCCATCACCTCGGCAGGGGCCACTCACTATGGCTACACCTTC
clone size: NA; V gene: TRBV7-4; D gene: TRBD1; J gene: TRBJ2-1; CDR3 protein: CASSLVETGTDEQFF; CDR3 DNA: TGTGCCAGCAGCTTAGTCGAGACAGGGACAGATGAGCAGTTCTTC
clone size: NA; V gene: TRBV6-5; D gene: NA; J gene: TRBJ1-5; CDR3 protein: CASSLTVSNQPQHF; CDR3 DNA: TGTGCCAGCAGTTTGACAGTCAGCAATCAGCCCCAGCATTTT